This TCR beta chain was sequenced in a study of control samples from healthy donors and cancer patients (dated by TCRdb to 2020 to 2022). Trimming at the junction amounts to 3 bases on V and 2 bases on J, and the germline ends lie 11 bases apart. The CDR3 spans 15 residues, from the cysteine through the phenylalanine. The CDR3 DNA has 45 bases and is translated from base 1. Sequences SGHRS (CDR1) and YFSETQ (CDR2) are obtained from the germline V gene. The library was prepared using the immunoSEQ multiplex PCR assay. TCRdb's version of the immuneACCESS table is confined to in-frame rearrangements and falls short of the full clone set. An unresolved V gene accounts for under half of the shortfall where checked; the remainder is of unknown origin. This sample holds over 100,000 clones; approximately 90% were observed only once. The ten largest clones take up over 2% of the sample. Comments on this clone: The antigen it binds to is not known. No quality values exist for individual bases; no much larger clone is one base distant.

Source material: blood. The sequence links TRBV5-1 to TRBJ2-2; tentative D gene TRBD1, with 6 bases matching. This TCR derives from a woman aged 18 to 35 in good health. The sequenced DNA: TGCGCCAGCAGCTCGACAGGTTCAAACACCGGGGAGCTGTTTTTT. This encodes CASSSTGSNTGELFF.